The TCR beta chain described here comes from a study of follicular helper T cells after annual influenza vaccination. Study-wide background: For some subjects, blood spans the 2013-2014, 2014-2015 and 2015-2016 annual vaccinations.

This clone occurred once. The table came from immunoSEQ multiplex PCR; TCRdb's copy has only in-frame clones and leaves some out. The sample yields about 27,000 clones, roughly 80% seen once. Described time point: 2014-2015 season, pre-vaccination. Sorted blood CD4 subsets were sequenced before and after adults received seasonal inactivated influenza vaccine. There are 14 residues in the CDR3. CDR1 and CDR2 from the germline V gene are MNHEY and SVGAGI. The germline V and J ends were trimmed by 0 bases and 8 bases, with 13 bases remaining between them. The source material was CXCR5+ CD38- circulating T follicular helper cells from blood, sampled on the day of influenza vaccination. The subset here: circulating Tfh, non-naive CD4+CXCR5+PD-1+ (ICOS+CD38+ or ICOS-CD38-). The chain is built from TRBV6-5 and TRBJ1-2; D remains ambiguous. The sequence was collected from an adult who received the influenza vaccine. The CDR3 spells CASSYSTGKSGYTF. The CDR3 DNA is TGTGCCAGCAGTTACTCCACGGGGAAGAGCGGCTACACCTTC.